This passage covers 30 T cell receptor beta chains from one sample sequenced in a study of cytomegalovirus exposure and HLA in healthy donors. The PCR was carried out with 60 Vbeta primers and 13 Jbeta primers. Clones were read by immunoSEQ multiplex PCR, and TCRdb kept only the in-frame ones, dropping some. This table has around 160,000 clones, more than 60% appearing once. The sample consisted of PBMCs. These receptors all come from a man aged 35 to 55 in good health and CMV-seropositive.

V gene TRBV6-1 combines with J gene TRBJ1-1; 8 nucleotides align to TRBD1. The germline V gene encodes CDR1 MNHNS and CDR2 SASEGT. This CDR3 is built from 13 residues. The trim removed 10 bases at V and 4 bases at J, leaving 8 bases unmatched. CDR3 sequence: CATSRGPGTEAFF. In DNA, the CDR3 is TGTGCCACCTCCAGGGGGCCTGGCACTGAAGCTTTCTTT.

CDR3 in amino acids: CAIRSHRSSGNTIYF. In DNA form, the CDR3 reads TGTGCCATCAGAAGTCACAGGTCCTCTGGAAACACCATATATTTT. V usage is TRBV10-3 and J usage is TRBJ1-3; perhaps TRBD1 as D (5 bases). Germline V gives CDR1 ENHRY, CDR2 SYGVKD. V lost 6 bases to trimming and J lost 0 bases, with 12 bases between them. The CDR3 covers 15 residues.

The V and J genes are TRBV5-1 and TRBJ1-5; TRBD1 aligns across 7 bases. Germline V lookup: CDR1 SGHRS, CDR2 YFSETQ. Trimming at V came to 4 bases and at J to 2 bases, leaving 3 bases not matched to a gene. This CDR3 spans 14 amino acids. CDR3 sequence reads: CASSPGTGNQPQHF. The CDR3 coding sequence is TGCGCCAGCAGCCCTGGGACAGGCAATCAGCCCCAGCATTTT.

The chain has TRBV6-1 and TRBJ1-1; TRBD1 is a possible D gene (6 bases). Germline values: CDR1 MNHNS, CDR2 SASEGT. The CDR3 runs to 13 residues. V gave up 8 bases and J gave up 3 bases, with 13 bases separating them. CDR3 amino acids: CASVLGADTEAFF. In DNA, the CDR3 is TGTGCCAGCGTACTGGGGGCCGACACTGAAGCTTTCTTT.

The gene calls are TRBV7-2 and TRBJ2-5; D gene unclear. Germline V gene data show CDR1 as SGHTA and CDR2 as FQGNSA. V was clipped by 1 base and J by 0 bases, with 6 bases between them. This CDR3 spans 14 amino acids. CDR3 sequence reads: CASSLDRYQETQYF. Written as DNA, the CDR3 is TGTGCCAGCAGCTTAGACAGATACCAAGAGACCCAGTACTTC.

This clone has only one observation. This chain links TRBV7-9 with TRBJ1-2, with a possible D match to TRBD1 (5 bases). Between the trimmed V and J ends, which lost 2 bases and 9 bases, there was a span of 22 bases. Germline V lookup: CDR1 SEHNR, CDR2 FQNEAQ (reference sequence). CDR3 length: 16 residues. In nucleotides, the CDR3 is TGTGCCAGCAGCTTACACCGGGGGGGAAACAGCGATAGCTACACCTTC. It translates to CASSLHRGGNSDSYTF.

CDR3 sequence reads: CASSLPGPQHF. The CDR3, as DNA: TGTGCCAGCAGTCTTCCGGGGCCCCAGCATTTT. J is TRBJ1-5 and V is TRBV27; D ambiguous. Germline V gives CDR1 MNHEY, CDR2 SMNVEV (reference sequence). The V end lost 5 bases, the J end lost 9 bases, and 8 bases lay between the germline ends. This CDR3 is 11 amino acids long.

The sample holds a few counts of this clone. This CDR3 reads CASSSYRGYEQYF. CDR3 coding DNA: TGTGCCAGCAGCTCCTACAGGGGATACGAGCAGTACTTC. The chain combines TRBV7-2 with TRBJ2-7; 7 bases match TRBD1. The CDR3 covers 13 residues. Unmatched junction bases numbered 4, after V lost 4 bases and J lost 4 bases. Germline V lookup: CDR1 SGHTA, CDR2 FQGNSA.

The J gene is TRBJ2-2, the V gene TRBV13; D is ambiguous. Trimming stripped 0 bases from V and 7 bases from J, with 6 bases between. The CDR3 totals 13 residues. Germline V gives CDR1 PRHDT, CDR2 FYEKMQ (reference sequence). In DNA, the CDR3 is TGTGCCAGCAGCTTAGGCATTAGCGGGGAGCTGTTTTTT. The encoded protein is CASSLGISGELFF.

This clone has only one observation. V is TRBV19 and J is TRBJ1-2, with D unclear. V shed 3 bases and J shed 2 bases, with 13 bases lying between them. The CDR3 length is 15 residues. The germline gives CDR1 LNHDA, CDR2 SQIVND (reference sequence). The CDR3 reads CASSIKLGLNYGYTF. The DNA for the CDR3 is TGTGCCAGTAGTATCAAGTTAGGACTAAACTATGGCTACACCTTC.

The rearrangement uses TRBV7-9 and TRBJ2-1; 7 nucleotides agree with TRBD1. The trim removed 4 bases at V and 0 bases at J, leaving 9 bases unmatched. This CDR3 region has 17 residues. Germline V gene data show CDR1 as SEHNR and CDR2 as FQNEAQ (reference sequence). The CDR3 reads CASSSATTGSSYNEQFF. The CDR3 DNA sequence: TGTGCCAGCAGCTCTGCCACGACAGGGAGCTCCTACAATGAGCAGTTCTTC.

J is TRBJ1-1 and V is TRBV19; TRBD1 aligns across 8 bases. CDR3 size: 12 residues. Germline values: CDR1 LNHDA, CDR2 SQIVND (reference sequence). V trimming: 5 bases; J trimming: 10 bases; junction bases outside the gene matches: 6. DNA for the CDR3: TGTGCCAGTAGTCCCGGACAGGGCGCAGCTTTCTTT. Protein product: CASSPGQGAAFF.

This clone was seen only once. The genes are TRBV7-9 and TRBJ2-7, with TRBD2 identical over 10 bases. J was trimmed by 6 bases and V by 5 bases; bases with no gene match: 10. CDR1 is SEHNR, CDR2 FQNEAQ, per germline (reference sequence). The CDR3 runs to 15 residues. The CDR3 sequence: CASSATTSGIGEQYF. DNA of the CDR3: TGTGCCAGCAGCGCTACAACTAGCGGGATCGGCGAGCAGTACTTC.

V gene TRBV9 combines with J gene TRBJ1-1; no clear D. The CDR3 runs 13 residues. With 4 bases removed from V and 0 bases from J, the gap between germline ends came to 7 bases. Germline values: CDR1 SGDLS, CDR2 YYNGEE. CDR3 coding DNA: TGTGCCAGCAGCCCCTACCTGAACACTGAAGCTTTCTTT. The encoded protein is CASSPYLNTEAFF.

The chain couples TRBV6-1 to TRBJ2-5, with D unresolved. The CDR3 has 11 amino acids. V was clipped by 7 bases and J by 3 bases, with 6 bases between them. Germline CDR1 reads MNHNS; CDR2 reads SASEGT. The CDR3, as DNA: TGTGCCAGCATAGTAAAAGAGACCCAGTACTTC. Its protein is CASIVKETQYF.

The rearrangement uses TRBV7-9 and TRBJ1-1; the D is unclear. Germline V gene data show CDR1 as SEHNR and CDR2 as FQNEAQ (reference sequence). The CDR3 loop spans 12 amino acids. Trimming cost V 5 bases and J 4 bases, with 8 bases left between them. The CDR3 region has the DNA TGTGCCAGCAGCGAACTCGGCACTGAAGCTTTCTTT. It encodes CASSELGTEAFF. The whole variable domain, remainder taken from reference TRBV7-9 and TRBJ1-1, is DTGVSQNPRHKITKRGQNVTFRCDPISEHNRLYWYRQTLGQGPEFLTYFQNEAQLEKSRLLSDRFSAERPKGSFSTLEIQRTEQGDSAMYLCASSELGTEAFFGQGTRLTVV.

This clone appeared a few times. Other DNA sequences in the sample encode the same CDR3. Here the CDR3 reads CASSLAGGEQFF. The CDR3 DNA sequence: TGTGCCAGCAGCTTGGCGGGCGGTGAGCAGTTCTTC. The chain employs TRBV11-2 and TRBJ2-1; TRBD2 is a possible D gene (5 bases). CDR3 length equals 12 residues. The germline CDR1 and CDR2 sequences are SGHAT and FQNNGV. V was cut by 3 bases and J by 9 bases, with 9 bases left in between. Full variable domain (missing parts from reference TRBV11-2 and TRBJ2-1): EAGVAQSPRYKIIEKRQSVAFWCNPISGHATLYWYQQILGQGPKLLIQFQNNGVVDDSQLPKDRFSAERLKGVDSTLKIQPAKLEDSAVYLCASSLAGGEQFFGPGTRLTVL.

Only one count was recorded for this clone. The rearrangement uses TRBV7-9 and TRBJ2-7; 14 positions match TRBD2. The junction had 11 bases not matched to a gene; V was cut back by 4 bases and J by 3 bases. Germline CDR1 reads SEHNR; CDR2 reads FQNEAQ (reference sequence). CDR3 size: 18 residues. The CDR3 DNA is TGTGCCAGCAGCTACGGGACTAGCGGGAGAGATGGTGGCTACGAGCAGTACTTC. Amino acid sequence: CASSYGTSGRDGGYEQYF.

This clone has only one observation. The V gene is TRBV1, the J gene TRBJ2-2; the DNA was not compared with TRBD1, the D call given in the table. TRBV1 is a recognized pseudogene. This CDR3 is 14 amino acids long. The CDR3 DNA reads as TGCACCAGCATCCCGGGACAGGGCATCGGGGAGCTGTTTTTT. It is translated as CTSIPGQGIGELFF.

The gene calls are TRBV6-4 and TRBJ2-1; the match to TRBD2 covers 7 bases. V lost 5 bases and J lost 4; bases outside the gene matches: 8. CDR3 size: 15 residues. Germline V gene lookup returns CDR1 MRHNA and CDR2 SNTAGT. The CDR3 sequence is CASSRRESSYNEQFF. CDR3 nucleotides: TGTGCCAGCAGTAGGCGGGAGTCATCTTACAATGAGCAGTTCTTC.

The V gene is TRBV2, the J gene TRBJ2-1; D call uncertain. The V gene lost 9 bases and the J gene lost 7 bases, with 13 bases spanning the gap. Germline V gene lookup returns CDR1 SNHLY and CDR2 FYNNEI. The CDR3 has 12 residues. CDR3 residues: CASSRDLNEQFF. The CDR3 DNA follows: TGTGCCAGTAGCCGAGACCTAAATGAGCAGTTCTTC.

The count of this clone is one. The rearrangement joins TRBV6-5 to TRBJ1-1, with 7 bases aligning to TRBD1. V was pared by 2 bases and J by 1 base, with 4 bases of the junction left unmatched. This CDR3 contains 15 residues. Germline assignment: CDR1 MNHEY and CDR2 SVGAGI. The CDR3 DNA follows: TGTGCCAGCAGTTACCTCCGGACAGGGAACACTGAAGCTTTCTTT. The encoded protein is CASSYLRTGNTEAFF.

The chain has TRBV11-2 and TRBJ1-1; D not certain. Trimming left V 2 bases short and J 0 bases short, with 7 bases between. Germline V gives CDR1 SGHAT, CDR2 FQNNGV. This CDR3 region has 14 residues. The CDR3 nucleotides are TGTGCCAGCAGCTTACAGGTAATGAACACTGAAGCTTTCTTT. It codes for CASSLQVMNTEAFF.

V gene TRBV21-1 combines with J gene TRBJ2-7; TRBD2 is the table's D call, not checked against the DNA. TRBV21-1 is designated a pseudogene. This CDR3 comprises 14 residues. This chain's CDR3 is CASSKEIPSYEQYF. The CDR3 nucleotides are TGTGCCAGCAGCAAAGAGATCCCGAGCTACGAGCAGTACTTC.

In DNA form, the CDR3 reads TGCGCCAGCAGCCCAGGGACATTAAGCTCTGGAAACACCATATATTTT. It yields the protein CASSPGTLSSGNTIYF. J is TRBJ1-3 and V is TRBV4-3; tentative D call: TRBD1 (6 bases). The CDR3 length is 16 residues. Trimming took 4 bases from V and 0 from J, leaving 13 bases between them. Looked up from germline, CDR1 is LGHNA and CDR2 is YSLEER.

The chain uses TRBV7-9 and TRBJ1-1; D might be TRBD1 (6 bases). Germline V gene lookup returns CDR1 SEHNR and CDR2 FQNEAQ (reference sequence). The CDR3 runs 14 residues. V lost 5 bases, J lost 4 bases, and 14 bases lay in between. CDR3 DNA: TGTGCCAGCAGCCCGGCCAGGGGATCCACTGAAGCTTTCTTT. Protein: CASSPARGSTEAFF.

This chain connects TRBV10-3 to TRBJ1-2; D is possibly TRBD1 (6 bases). Trimming removed 8 bases at V and 7 bases at J, with 17 bases between. From germline, CDR1 is ENHRY and CDR2 SYGVKD. This CDR3 comprises 13 residues. The DNA of the CDR3 is TGTGCCATCGGCTACGCAGGGGCTTCTGGCTACACCTTC. Its translation: CAIGYAGASGYTF.

The V and J genes are TRBV19 and TRBJ1-4; TRBD1 agrees at 7 bases. Germline V lookup: CDR1 LNHDA, CDR2 SQIVND (reference sequence). Trimming at V came to 5 bases and at J to 8 bases, leaving 11 bases not matched to a gene. The CDR3 covers 15 residues. CDR3 nucleotide sequence: TGTGCCAGTAGTGCGAAGACAGGGCTGGTCGAAAAACTGTTTTTT. Translating it yields CASSAKTGLVEKLFF.

The chain couples TRBV4-3 to TRBJ2-2; the D gene is possibly TRBD1 (5 bases). Germline CDR1 reads LGHNA; CDR2 reads YSLEER. This CDR3 region has 15 residues. Trimming shortened V by 0 bases and J by 5 bases, and 10 bases separated the two germline ends. In DNA, the CDR3 is TGCGCCAGCAGCCAAGAATGGACATTTACCGGGGAGCTGTTTTTT. Amino acid sequence: CASSQEWTFTGELFF.

The CDR3 region is CASSRLDGTGPTDTQYF. CDR3 coding DNA: TGTGCCAGCAGCCGCCTTGACGGGACAGGGCCTACAGATACGCAGTATTTT. This sequence joins TRBV28 and TRBJ2-3; TRBD1 aligns across 9 bases. The CDR3 totals 17 residues. Trimming cost V 6 bases and J 3 bases; bases outside gene matches: 13. The germline V gene encodes CDR1 MDHEN and CDR2 SYDVKM.